This T cell receptor (beta chain) was recorded in a study of CD8 T cells in Susac syndrome. Negative isolation yielded CD4+ and CD8+ T cells, and FACS enriched TEMRA cells. CDR1 and CDR2 (germline): SEHNR, FQNEAQ (reference sequence). The CDR3 is 12 amino acids. The V gene lost 5 bases and the J gene lost 5 bases, with 9 bases spanning the gap. Random hexamers were used to reverse transcribe roughly 0.5 to 1 ug of RNA. TCR beta CDR3 was amplified by immunoSEQ covering 54 Vbeta and 13 Jbeta. TCRdb recomputed calls from the immunoSEQ multiplex PCR reads with MiXCR, one row per CDR3 protein. The table includes about 60,000 distinct CDR3 sequences, approximately 94% detected once.

Material: CD8+ T cells from PBMCs. This sequence originates from a human donor with multiple sclerosis. The chain is built from TRBV7-9 and TRBJ2-5; no reliable D call. The CDR3 spells CASSPSSETQYF. Here the CDR3 DNA reads TGTGCCAGCAGCCCGTCTAGTGAGACCCAGTACTTC.